The T cell receptor (beta chain) under discussion was sequenced for a study of cytomegalovirus exposure and HLA in healthy donors. PCR employed 60 Vbeta and 13 Jbeta primers. Here immunoSEQ multiplex PCR was the method, and the copy in TCRdb shows in-frame clones only, minus some. In the table there are just over 200,000 clones, around 80% of which are singletons. V trimming: 3 bases; J trimming: 6 bases; junction bases outside the gene matches: 4. Germline CDR1 is MDHEN and CDR2 is SYDVKM. This CDR3 contains 15 residues. This clone was counted a single time. The TCR sequence derives from a man between 45 and 60 years old in good health and CMV-seronegative. The chain combines TRBV28 with TRBJ2-1; 11 bases map to TRBD2. Input material: PBMCs. The CDR3 reads CASSLGLAVSNEQFF. CDR3 DNA: TGTGCCAGCAGTTTGGGACTAGCGGTATCCAATGAGCAGTTCTTC.